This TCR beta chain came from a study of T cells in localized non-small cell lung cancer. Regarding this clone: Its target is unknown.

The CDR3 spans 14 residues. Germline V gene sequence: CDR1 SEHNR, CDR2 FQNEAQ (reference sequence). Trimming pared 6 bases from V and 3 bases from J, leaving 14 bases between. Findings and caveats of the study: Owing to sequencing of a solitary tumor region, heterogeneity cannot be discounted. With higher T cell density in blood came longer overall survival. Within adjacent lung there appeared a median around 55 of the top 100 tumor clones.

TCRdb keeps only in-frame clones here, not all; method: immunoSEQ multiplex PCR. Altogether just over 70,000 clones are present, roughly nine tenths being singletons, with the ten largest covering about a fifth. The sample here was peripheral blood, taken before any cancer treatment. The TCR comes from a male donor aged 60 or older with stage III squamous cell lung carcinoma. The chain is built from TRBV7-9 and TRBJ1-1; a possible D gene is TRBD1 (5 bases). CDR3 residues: CASRSGGTYTEAFF. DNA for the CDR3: TGTGCCAGCAGGTCGGGGGGGACTTACACTGAAGCTTTCTTT.